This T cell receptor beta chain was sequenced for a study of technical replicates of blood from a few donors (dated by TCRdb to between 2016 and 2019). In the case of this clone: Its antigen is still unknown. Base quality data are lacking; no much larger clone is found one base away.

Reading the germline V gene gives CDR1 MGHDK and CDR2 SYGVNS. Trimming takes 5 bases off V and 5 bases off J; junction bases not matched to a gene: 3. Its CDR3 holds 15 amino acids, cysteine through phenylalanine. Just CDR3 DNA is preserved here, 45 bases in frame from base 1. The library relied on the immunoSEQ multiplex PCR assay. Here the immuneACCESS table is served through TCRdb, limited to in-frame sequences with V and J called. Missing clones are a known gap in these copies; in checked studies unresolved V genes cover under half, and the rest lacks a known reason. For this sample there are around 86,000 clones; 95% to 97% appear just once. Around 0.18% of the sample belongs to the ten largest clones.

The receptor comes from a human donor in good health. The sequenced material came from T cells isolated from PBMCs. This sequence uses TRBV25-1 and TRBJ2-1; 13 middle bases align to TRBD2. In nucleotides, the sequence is TGTGCCAGCAGTTTGGGACTAGCGGGAAACAATGAGCAGTTCTTC. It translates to CASSLGLAGNNEQFF.